This T cell receptor (beta chain) was sequenced during a study of blood T cell repertoires in COVID-19. Germline assignment: CDR1 LGHDT and CDR2 YNNKEL (reference sequence). V gave up 2 bases and J gave up 7 bases; unmatched junction bases: 8. CDR3 length: 16 amino acids. Only in-frame clones appear in the TCRdb table, and some are missing; sequencing was by immunoSEQ multiplex PCR. Altogether more than 300,000 clones are present, about 90% being singletons, with the ten largest covering approximately 5%. This TCR came from a woman under 40 who had recovered from COVID-19. Sequencing used PBMCs or T cells enriched from blood (not recorded which). This chain connects TRBV3-1 (or the pseudogene TRBV3-2) to TRBJ1-6; 7 bases agree with TRBD1. The CDR3 protein is CASSQPTGQRNSPLHF. Here the CDR3 DNA reads TGTGCCAGCAGCCAACCAACGGGACAGCGCAATTCACCCCTCCACTTT.